This T cell receptor beta chain was identified in a study of molecular identifiers for immune sequencing clone quantification. V lost 7 bases and J lost 2; bases outside the gene matches: 5. The CDR3 loop spans 13 amino acids. TCR libraries were built in bulk with a published protocol and specific TCR primers. Via MiXCR, TCRdb re-called the PCR reads, giving one row per CDR3 protein. This table holds under 350,000 distinct CDR3 sequences, roughly 23% found once. Sequenced material: naive CD8+ T cells from blood, with Jurkat cell RNA spiked in. Subset reported: FACS-sorted CD8+CD4-CCR7+CD45RA+ naive T cells. This chain connects TRBV12-3 or TRBV12-4 to TRBJ2-7, with TRBD2 matching over 7 bases. The source of this sequence is a human donor in good health. Some libraries in this study had Jurkat cell RNA spiked in. DNA for the CDR3: TGTGCCAGCATAGAGGGGAGGGCCTACGAGCAGTACTTC. Translating gives CASIEGRAYEQYF.